This TCR beta chain appears in the sequencing data of a study of T cells in Graves' hyperthyroidism and ophthalmopathy. Across the study: Peripheral blood was secured at the point of initial diagnosis, before any treatment. Study-level points and caveats: From stable hyperthyroidism, ophthalmopathy was set apart by a 13 V-J model.

RNA transcripts yielded amplified TCR beta CDR3 regions. During a first-round RT-PCR of the TCR CDR3, the HTBI primer set was used. Using its own MiXCR run on the multiplex PCR reads, TCRdb lists one record per CDR3 protein. The table shows around 570,000 distinct CDR3 sequences, with nearly 20% occurring only once. As regards this clonotype: Antigen: not known.

Germline V CDR1 and CDR2: SGHRS, YFSETQ. The V gene lost 0 bases and the J gene lost 2 bases, with 6 bases spanning the gap. This CDR3 spans 14 amino acids. Based on clinical symptoms, serum thyroxine and TRAb, thyroid ultrasound and orbital computed tomography, diagnoses were reached. Extraction of PBMCs used roughly 9.6 ml of fresh peripheral blood. Source material: blood. The clonotype comes from a man aged 40-49 years with Graves' ophthalmopathy. The rearrangement uses TRBV5-1 and TRBJ1-5, with D unclear. CDR3 region: CASSLVPGNQPQHF. In DNA, the CDR3 is TGCGCCAGCAGCTTGGTACCAGGCAATCAGCCCCAGCATTTT. Looking up the rest from reference TRBV5-1 and TRBJ1-5 gives the full variable domain: KAGVTQTPRYLIKTRGQQVTLSCSPISGHRSVSWYQQTPGQGLQFLFEYFSETQRNKGNFPGRFSGRQFSNSRSEMNVSTLELGDSALYLCASSLVPGNQPQHFGDGTRLSIL.